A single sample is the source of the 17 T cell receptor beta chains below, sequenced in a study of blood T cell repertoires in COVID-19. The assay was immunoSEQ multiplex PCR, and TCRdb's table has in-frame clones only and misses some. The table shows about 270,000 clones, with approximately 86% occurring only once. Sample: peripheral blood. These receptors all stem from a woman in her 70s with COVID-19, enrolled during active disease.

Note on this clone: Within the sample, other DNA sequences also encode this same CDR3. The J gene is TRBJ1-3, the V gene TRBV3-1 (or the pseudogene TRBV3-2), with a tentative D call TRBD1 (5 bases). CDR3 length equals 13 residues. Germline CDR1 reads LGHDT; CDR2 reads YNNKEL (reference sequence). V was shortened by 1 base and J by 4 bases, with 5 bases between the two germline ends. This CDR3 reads CASSQGQGNTIYF. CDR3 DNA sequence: TGTGCCAGCAGCCAAGGACAGGGAAACACCATATATTTT.

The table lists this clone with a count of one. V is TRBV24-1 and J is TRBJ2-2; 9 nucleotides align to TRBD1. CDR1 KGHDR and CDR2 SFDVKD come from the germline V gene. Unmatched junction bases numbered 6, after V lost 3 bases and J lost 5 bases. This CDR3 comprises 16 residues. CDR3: CATSDATGGRTGELFF. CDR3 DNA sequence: TGTGCCACCAGTGATGCGACAGGGGGTAGGACCGGGGAGCTGTTTTTT.

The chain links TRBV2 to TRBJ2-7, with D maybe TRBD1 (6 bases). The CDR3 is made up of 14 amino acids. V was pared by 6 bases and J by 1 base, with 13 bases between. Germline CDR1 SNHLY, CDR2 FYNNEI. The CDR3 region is CASSPQTGSYEQYF. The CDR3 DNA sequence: TGTGCCAGCAGCCCCCAGACAGGATCCTACGAGCAGTACTTC.

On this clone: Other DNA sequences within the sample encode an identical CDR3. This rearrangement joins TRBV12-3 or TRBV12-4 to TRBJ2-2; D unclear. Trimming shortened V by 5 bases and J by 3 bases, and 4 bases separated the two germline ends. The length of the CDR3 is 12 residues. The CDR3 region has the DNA TGTGCCAGCAGTCCCTACACCGGGGAGCTGTTTTTT. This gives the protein CASSPYTGELFF.

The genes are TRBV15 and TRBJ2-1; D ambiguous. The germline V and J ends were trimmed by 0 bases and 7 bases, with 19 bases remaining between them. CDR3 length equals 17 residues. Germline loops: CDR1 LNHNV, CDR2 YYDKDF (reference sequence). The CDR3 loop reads CATSRDLSGSEENEQFF. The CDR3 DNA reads TGTGCCACCAGCAGAGATCTTTCTGGTTCAGAGGAGAATGAGCAGTTCTTC.

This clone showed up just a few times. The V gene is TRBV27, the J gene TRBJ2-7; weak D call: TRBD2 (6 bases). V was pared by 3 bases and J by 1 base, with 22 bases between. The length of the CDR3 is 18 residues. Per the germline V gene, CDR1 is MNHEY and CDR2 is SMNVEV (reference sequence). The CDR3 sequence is CASSFSKMGGIQSYEQYF. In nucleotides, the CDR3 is TGTGCCAGCAGTTTTTCTAAGATGGGCGGGATTCAATCCTACGAGCAGTACTTC.

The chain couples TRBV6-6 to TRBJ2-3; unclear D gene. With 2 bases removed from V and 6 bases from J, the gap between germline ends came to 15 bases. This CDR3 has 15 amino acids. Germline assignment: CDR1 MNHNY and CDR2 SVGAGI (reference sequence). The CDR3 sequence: CASSYRKPGEDTQYF. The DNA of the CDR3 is TGTGCCAGCAGTTACAGGAAGCCGGGTGAGGATACGCAGTATTTT.

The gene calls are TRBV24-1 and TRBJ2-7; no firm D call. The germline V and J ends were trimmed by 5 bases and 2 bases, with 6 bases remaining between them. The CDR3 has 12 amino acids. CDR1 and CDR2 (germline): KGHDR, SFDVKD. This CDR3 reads CATSGPTYEQYF. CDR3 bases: TGTGCCACCAGTGGGCCGACCTACGAGCAGTACTTC.

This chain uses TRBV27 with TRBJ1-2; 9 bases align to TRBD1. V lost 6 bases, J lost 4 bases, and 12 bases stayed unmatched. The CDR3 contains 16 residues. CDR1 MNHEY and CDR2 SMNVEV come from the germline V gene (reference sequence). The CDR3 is CASRKTGGLFGYGYTF. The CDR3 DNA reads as TGTGCCAGCAGGAAGACAGGGGGATTATTTGGCTATGGCTACACCTTC.

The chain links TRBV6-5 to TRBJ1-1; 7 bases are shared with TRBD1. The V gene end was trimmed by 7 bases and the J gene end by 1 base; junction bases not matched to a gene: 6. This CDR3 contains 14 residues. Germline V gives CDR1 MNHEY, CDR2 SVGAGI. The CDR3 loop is CASKRDSSNTEAFF. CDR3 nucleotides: TGTGCCAGCAAGAGGGACAGCTCGAACACTGAAGCTTTCTTT.

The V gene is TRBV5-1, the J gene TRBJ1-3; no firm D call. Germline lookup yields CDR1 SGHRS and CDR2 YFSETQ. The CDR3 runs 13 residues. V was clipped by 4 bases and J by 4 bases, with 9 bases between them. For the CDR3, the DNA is TGCGCCAGCAGCCCGGGGTCCGGAAACACCATATATTTT. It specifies CASSPGSGNTIYF.

The CDR3 is CASRPGTVRNTEAFF. The CDR3 nucleotides are TGTGCCAGCAGACCTGGGACAGTTAGAAACACTGAAGCTTTCTTT. The genes are TRBV2 and TRBJ1-1; 7 nucleotides match TRBD1. The CDR3 is 15 amino acids. CDR1 is SNHLY and CDR2 is FYNNEI in the germline V gene. The junction had 9 bases not matched to a gene; V was cut back by 6 bases and J by 2 bases.

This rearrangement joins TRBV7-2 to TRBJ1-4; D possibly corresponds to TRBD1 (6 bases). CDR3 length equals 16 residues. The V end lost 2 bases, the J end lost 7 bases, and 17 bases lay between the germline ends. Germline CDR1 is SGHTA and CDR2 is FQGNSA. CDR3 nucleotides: TGTGCCAGCAGCTTACCACGGTCAGGGGCCGGTGAAAAACTGTTTTTT. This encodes CASSLPRSGAGEKLFF.

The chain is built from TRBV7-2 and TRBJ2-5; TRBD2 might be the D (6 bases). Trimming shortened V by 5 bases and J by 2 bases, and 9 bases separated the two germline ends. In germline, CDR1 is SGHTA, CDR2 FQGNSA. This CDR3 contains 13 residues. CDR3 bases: TGTGCCAGCAGCCGGGGGTGGCAAGAGACCCAGTACTTC. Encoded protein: CASSRGWQETQYF.

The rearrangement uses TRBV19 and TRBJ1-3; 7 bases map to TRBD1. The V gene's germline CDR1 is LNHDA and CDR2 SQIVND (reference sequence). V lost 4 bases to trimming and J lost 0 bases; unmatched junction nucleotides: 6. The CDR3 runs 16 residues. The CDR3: CASSTIRQGSGNTIYF. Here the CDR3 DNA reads TGTGCCAGTAGTACGATCAGACAGGGCTCTGGAAACACCATATATTTT. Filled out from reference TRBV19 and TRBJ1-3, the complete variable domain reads DGGITQSPKYLFRKEGQNVTLSCEQNLNHDAMYWYRQDPGQGLRLIYYSQIVNDFQKGDIAEGYSVSREKKESFPLTVTSAQKNPTAFYLCASSTIRQGSGNTIYFGEGSWLTVV.

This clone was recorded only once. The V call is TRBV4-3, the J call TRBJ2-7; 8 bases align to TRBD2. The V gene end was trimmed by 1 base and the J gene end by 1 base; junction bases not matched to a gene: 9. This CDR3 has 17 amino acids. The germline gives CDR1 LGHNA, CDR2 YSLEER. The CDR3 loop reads CASSQAPGSGDSYEQYF. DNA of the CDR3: TGCGCCAGCAGCCAAGCCCCTGGTAGCGGGGATTCCTACGAGCAGTACTTC.

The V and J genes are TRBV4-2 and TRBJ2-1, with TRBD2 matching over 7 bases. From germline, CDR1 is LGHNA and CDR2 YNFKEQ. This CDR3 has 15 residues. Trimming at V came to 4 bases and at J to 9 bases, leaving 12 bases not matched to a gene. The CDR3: CASSPKAGEDSEQFF. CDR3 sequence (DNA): TGTGCCAGCAGCCCGAAGGCGGGGGAGGATAGTGAGCAGTTCTTC.